The next 18 T cell receptor beta chains were all read from a single sample in a study of cytomegalovirus exposure and HLA in healthy donors (dated by TCRdb to the late 2010s). To prepare the library, the immunoSEQ multiplex PCR assay was applied. For the multiplex PCR, a mixture combining 60 forward primers for TCR Vbeta segments and 13 reverse primers for TCR Jbeta segments was used. Not all clones reach the TCRdb copy of this immuneACCESS table, which keeps in-frame sequences only. Checked studies attribute under half of the gap to unresolved V genes and leave the rest unexplained. The sample table records under 200,000 clones; approximately 81% of these occur just once. The ten biggest clones cover around 1.3% of the sample. Sequenced material: PBMCs. The origin of the receptors is a man aged 50-59 years in good health and CMV-seropositive.

The V and J genes are TRBV28 and TRBJ1-1, with D tentatively TRBD1 (5 bases). The V end was cut by 4 bases, the J end by 6 bases, with 24 bases between. Germline loops: CDR1 MDHEN, CDR2 SYDVKM. The CDR3 spans 17 residues. The CDR3 DNA follows: TGTGCCAGCAGTTGGGGACTCGAGGGGACTTTTAACGCTGAAGCTTTCTTT. Protein sequence: CASSWGLEGTFNAEAFF.

The rearrangement joins TRBV6-5 to TRBJ1-1, with 11 bases fitting TRBD1. The germline CDR1 and CDR2 sequences are MNHEY and SVGAGI. The CDR3 extends over 14 amino acids. V shed 5 bases and J 10 bases; nucleotides not matched to a gene: 9. The chain's CDR3 is CASSNPGTGGRAFF. The CDR3 DNA reads TGTGCCAGCAGTAACCCCGGGACAGGGGGGCGAGCTTTCTTT.

The chain recombines TRBV9 with TRBJ2-1; D ambiguous. This CDR3 region has 12 residues. The V end was cut by 1 base, the J end by 7 bases, with 6 bases between. Germline CDR1 and CDR2: SGDLS and YYNGEE. The CDR3 region is CASSVNKNEQFF. The CDR3 bases are TGTGCCAGCAGCGTAAATAAAAATGAGCAGTTCTTC.

The gene calls are TRBV11-3 and TRBJ2-7; D might be TRBD2 (6 bases). This CDR3 has 13 residues. Per germline, CDR1 SGHNT and CDR2 YENEEA. V was shortened by 5 bases and J by 6 bases, with 14 bases between the two germline ends. CDR3 residues: CASSPTGAIEQYF. Written as DNA, the CDR3 is TGTGCCAGCAGCCCGACGGGAGCGATCGAGCAGTACTTC.

The V call is TRBV25-1, the J call TRBJ1-5, with TRBD1 identical over 8 bases. CDR3 length equals 14 residues. J gave up 6 bases and V 8 bases, and 9 bases lay outside the gene matches. Germline CDR1 reads MGHDK; CDR2 reads SYGVNS. The CDR3 DNA is TGTGCCAGCTTGACAGGGGAAAGGGGTCAGCCCCAGCATTTT. It translates to CASLTGERGQPQHF.

The chain couples TRBV5-4 to TRBJ2-2, with 11 nucleotides matching TRBD1. CDR1 is SGHNT, CDR2 YYREEE, per germline (reference sequence). V lost 4 bases and J lost 3; bases outside the gene matches: 5. The CDR3 is made up of 16 amino acids. This CDR3 reads CASSGGQGVYTGELFF. CDR3 in DNA: TGTGCCAGCAGCGGGGGACAGGGGGTGTACACCGGGGAGCTGTTTTTT.

V usage is TRBV13 and J usage is TRBJ2-7; the match to TRBD2 covers 7 bases. Germline values: CDR1 PRHDT, CDR2 FYEKMQ (reference sequence). V shed 2 bases, J shed 2 bases, and the junction held 21 bases outside the gene matches. The CDR3 contains 20 residues. CDR3 bases: TGTGCCAGCAGCTTATTTGCTTCCGGGGAGGGCCTTCGCCCTGCCTACGAGCAGTACTTC. Encoded protein: CASSLFASGEGLRPAYEQYF.

The J gene is TRBJ2-1, the V gene TRBV11-1; 10 bases line up with TRBD2. The CDR3 extends over 16 amino acids. The V segment lost 0 bases and the J segment 7 bases; nucleotides outside the gene matches: 6. Germline V CDR1 and CDR2: SGHAT, FQDESV (reference sequence). CDR3 region: CASSLARAGGRNEQFF. The CDR3 DNA reads TGTGCCAGCAGCTTAGCGCGAGCGGGAGGGCGGAATGAGCAGTTCTTC.

V usage is TRBV2 and J usage is TRBJ2-4; D is unclear. This CDR3 is 11 amino acids long. The V gene's germline CDR1 is SNHLY and CDR2 FYNNEI. V lost 7 bases and J 5 bases, leaving 6 bases between the germline ends. Here the CDR3 DNA reads TGTGCCAGCATAGTTGAAAACATTCAGTACTTC. Protein product: CASIVENIQYF. The variable domain in full, completed from reference TRBV2 and TRBJ2-4, reads EPEVTQTPSHQVTQMGQEVILRCVPISNHLYFYWYRQILGQKVEFLVSFYNNEISEKSEIFDDQFSVERPDGSNFTLKIRSTKLEDSAMYFCASIVENIQYFGAGTRLSVL.

The rearrangement links TRBV4-2 to TRBJ2-3; D is possibly TRBD2 (6 bases). Deletions cut 1 base from V and 5 bases from J, with 16 bases between. CDR1 is LGHNA, CDR2 YNFKEQ, per germline. The CDR3 has 16 amino acids. As DNA, the CDR3 is TGTGCCAGCAGCCAAGTTGGCGGGATTAGCCGAGATACGCAGTATTTT. It is translated as CASSQVGGISRDTQYF.

The J gene is TRBJ2-5, the V gene TRBV7-9, with 9 bases identical to TRBD1. The CDR3 length is 15 residues. Germline V CDR1 and CDR2: SEHNR, FQNEAQ (reference sequence). J was trimmed by 4 bases and V by 3 bases; bases with no gene match: 6. The CDR3 here is CASSLGTGYRETQYF. CDR3 bases: TGTGCCAGCAGCTTGGGGACAGGGTATAGAGAGACCCAGTACTTC.

V and J are TRBV9 and TRBJ2-5, with 9 nucleotides matching TRBD2. This CDR3 is 17 amino acids long. V was pared by 4 bases and J by 5 bases, with 15 bases of the junction left unmatched. Looked up from germline, CDR1 is SGDLS and CDR2 is YYNGEE. The CDR3 protein is CASSPDVSGRGEETQYF. CDR3 nucleotide sequence: TGTGCCAGCAGCCCAGATGTTAGCGGGAGAGGGGAGGAGACCCAGTACTTC.

The chain employs TRBV5-1 and TRBJ2-7, with unresolved D. The CDR3 is made up of 15 amino acids. The germline V gene has CDR1 SGHRS and CDR2 YFSETQ. V was trimmed by 0 bases and J by 7 bases, leaving 17 bases between them. For the CDR3, the DNA is TGCGCCAGCAGCTTGGCTGACCCGGAATCCGGGGAGCAGTACTTC. It encodes CASSLADPESGEQYF.

V gene TRBV6-5 combines with J gene TRBJ2-3, with TRBD2 matching 8 bases. CDR3 length equals 14 residues. V trimming: 4 bases; J trimming: 5 bases; junction bases outside the gene matches: 5. In germline, CDR1 is MNHEY, CDR2 SVGAGI. CDR3 protein: CASSSGGRGDTQYF. DNA of the CDR3: TGTGCCAGCAGTTCGGGGGGGAGGGGAGATACGCAGTATTTT.

This clone occurred a few times. V is TRBV18 and J is TRBJ2-1; 11 nucleotides agree with TRBD2. The CDR3 is 14 residues long. Germline V gives CDR1 KGHSH, CDR2 LQKENI. Trimming cost V 5 bases and J 6 bases; bases outside gene matches: 3. The chain's CDR3 is CASSSGTSGNEQFF. The CDR3 DNA reads TGTGCCAGCTCATCAGGGACTAGCGGCAATGAGCAGTTCTTC.

The chain carries TRBV19 and TRBJ2-1; 13 bases are shared with TRBD2. The CDR3 loop spans 15 amino acids. V lost 6 bases to trimming and J lost 7 bases; unmatched junction nucleotides: 6. Germline V gene sequence: CDR1 LNHDA, CDR2 SQIVND (reference sequence). CDR3 residues: CASRQLAGGMNEQFF. The CDR3 DNA is TGTGCCAGTAGGCAACTAGCGGGGGGGATGAATGAGCAGTTCTTC.

The chain recombines TRBV6-5 with TRBJ1-2; the D gene is possibly TRBD1 (5 bases). The germline gives CDR1 MNHEY, CDR2 SVGAGI. This CDR3 region has 12 residues. Trimming took 8 bases from V and 8 from J, leaving 15 bases between them. CDR3 coding DNA: TGTGCCAGCGGGGGGGGTTGGCGCGGCTACACCTTC. Translation: CASGGGWRGYTF.

This clone appeared a single time. V is TRBV28 and J is TRBJ2-3; D uncertain. V lost 11 bases, J lost 4 bases, and 13 bases lay in between. CDR3 length equals 12 residues. The germline V gene encodes CDR1 MDHEN and CDR2 SYDVKM. CDR3 sequence (DNA): TGTGCCGCGATTTGTTTCGCAGATACGCAGTATTTT. This translates into CAAICFADTQYF.